The 24 T cell receptor beta chains in this list originate from one sample, sequenced in a study of T cells in Graves' hyperthyroidism and ophthalmopathy. TCR beta CDR3 region amplification was performed from RNA transcripts. HTBI primers drove first-round RT-PCR of the TCR CDR3. TCRdb fed the multiplex PCR reads into MiXCR, producing one record per CDR3 protein. The profile covers about 320,000 distinct CDR3 sequences, with around a sixth appearing a single time and roughly a third taken by the ten largest. Sequencing was done on a sample of blood. The source of these receptors is a man younger than 40 with Graves' hyperthyroidism.

V and J are TRBV5-1 and TRBJ2-6; D gene unclear. The CDR3 is 15 residues long. Germline V CDR1 and CDR2: SGHRS, YFSETQ. V shed 2 bases and J shed 9 bases, with 15 bases lying between them. The CDR3 is CASSLGPKEVNVLTF. The CDR3 region has the DNA TGCGCCAGCAGCTTAGGACCAAAAGAGGTCAACGTCCTGACTTTC.

A few counts support this clonotype. This chain links TRBV29-1 with TRBJ1-2, with D unresolved. The germline V gene has CDR1 SQVTM and CDR2 ANQGSEA. Deletions cut 3 bases from V and 4 bases from J, with 9 bases between. This CDR3 is 12 amino acids long. Written as DNA, the CDR3 is TGCAGCGTTGAGGAGGGCCTCTATGGCTACACCTTC. It codes for CSVEEGLYGYTF.

This clonotype was observed a handful of times. CDR3 sequence (DNA): TGTGCCACCGGGGGGAATAAGGGGAATCAGCCCCAGCATTTT. Translated, it gives CATGGNKGNQPQHF. The chain uses TRBV24-1 and TRBJ1-5, with D perhaps TRBD1 (5 bases). The CDR3 runs to 14 residues. Germline CDR1 KGHDR, CDR2 SFDVKD. Trimming took off 9 bases at V and 4 bases at J, with 15 bases between the two ends.

Comment on this clonotype: An end of the junction differs from the germline gene, which may be a read error. The gene calls are TRBV20-1 and TRBJ1-4, with D unresolved. The CDR3 has 13 residues. CDR1 is DFQATT, CDR2 SNEGSKA, per germline (reference sequence). The CDR3 sequence: CSATEPLNDKLFF. For the CDR3, the DNA is TGCAGTGCGACCGAGCCCCTTAATGATAAACTGTTTTTT.

This clonotype was seen ten or more times. J is TRBJ2-3 and V is TRBV7-2; either TRBD1 or TRBD2 may fit D (5 bases each). V was trimmed by 2 bases and J by 4 bases, leaving 16 bases between them. The CDR3 has 16 residues. The V gene's germline CDR1 is SGHTA and CDR2 FQGNSA. The DNA for the CDR3 is TGTGCCAGCAGCTTAACCCGGGGCGTTGGCGCAGATACGCAGTATTTT. Protein sequence: CASSLTRGVGADTQYF. Full variable domain (missing parts from reference TRBV7-2 and TRBJ2-3): GAGVSQSPSNKVTEKGKDVELRCDPISGHTALYWYRQSLGQGLEFLIYFQGNSAPDKSGLPSDRFSAERTGGSVSTLTIQRTQQEDSAVYLCASSLTRGVGADTQYFGPGTRLTVL.

The chain is built from TRBV24-1 and TRBJ2-7; D is perhaps TRBD2 (5 bases). V was pared by 6 bases and J by 5 bases, with 16 bases between. This CDR3 has 14 residues. Germline CDR1 KGHDR, CDR2 SFDVKD. CDR3 residues: CATSNTRTPNEQYF. CDR3 coding DNA: TGTGCCACCAGTAACACCAGGACTCCCAACGAGCAGTACTTC.

This clonotype came up many times. A single base separates this from a much larger clone, so it may be a read error. The V call is TRBV6-1, the J call TRBJ1-1; D may be TRBD1 (6 bases). Germline V CDR1 and CDR2: MNHNS, SASEGT. With 1 base removed from V and 4 bases from J, the gap between germline ends came to 13 bases. This CDR3 is 15 amino acids long. In DNA, the CDR3 is TGTGCCAGCAGTGAAGATGCAGGGGAATCCACTGAAGCTTTCTTT. Translated: CASSEDAGESTEAFF.

A remark on this clonotype: With a much larger clone just one base away, this may be a read error. V gene TRBV5-6 combines with J gene TRBJ2-7; 9 bases fit TRBD2. This CDR3 comprises 15 residues. With 4 bases clipped from V and 5 bases from J, the junction kept 10 bases outside the gene matches. CDR1 is SGHDT, CDR2 YYEEEE, per germline. The CDR3 region has the DNA TGTGCCAGCAGCCTAGCGGCTAGCGGGATTCACGAGCAGTACTTC. This encodes CASSLAASGIHEQYF.

As for this clonotype: A much bigger clone sits one base away, suggesting this may be a read error. This CDR3 reads CAWSVGQLNQPQHF. The CDR3 nucleotides read TGTGCCTGGAGTGTCGGTCAGCTCAATCAGCCCCAGCATTTT. The chain recombines TRBV30 with TRBJ1-5; D call uncertain. The germline gives CDR1 GTSNPN, CDR2 SVGIG (reference sequence). V was clipped by 0 bases and J by 3 bases, with 9 bases between them. CDR3 length: 14 residues.

This clonotype was seen ten or more times. The chain links TRBV11-2 to TRBJ2-3; D is tentatively TRBD1 or TRBD2 (6 bases each). V gave up 7 bases and J gave up 6 bases, with 17 bases separating them. CDR1 is SGHAT and CDR2 is FQNNGV in the germline V gene. The length of the CDR3 is 14 residues. The CDR3 nucleotides read TGTGCCAGCACCCAGGGGAGGTTTAGGGATACGCAGTATTTT. Translated: CASTQGRFRDTQYF.

This chain connects TRBV14 to TRBJ2-7, with D possibly being TRBD1 or TRBD2 (5 bases each). V was clipped by 4 bases and J by 2 bases, with 12 bases between them. CDR3 size: 14 residues. Germline CDR1 reads SGHDN; CDR2 reads FVKESK. This CDR3 is CASSPPGRTYEQYF. CDR3 DNA: TGTGCCAGCAGCCCACCGGGACGGACCTACGAGCAGTACTTC. Full variable domain (remainder filled in from reference TRBV14 and TRBJ2-7): EAGVTQFPSHSVIEKGQTVTLRCDPISGHDNLYWYRRVMGKEIKFLLHFVKESKQDESGMPNNRFLAERTGGTYSTLKVQPAELEDSGVYFCASSPPGRTYEQYFGPGTRLTVT.

The chain uses TRBV5-6 and TRBJ2-2; D might be TRBD1 (5 bases). The V gene lost 2 bases and the J gene lost 2 bases, with 13 bases spanning the gap. The germline gives CDR1 SGHDT, CDR2 YYEEEE. This CDR3 is 16 amino acids long. The CDR3 loop reads CASSLGGHANTGELFF. CDR3 in DNA: TGTGCCAGCAGCTTAGGCGGACATGCTAACACCGGGGAGCTGTTTTTT.

The rearrangement joins TRBV13 to TRBJ2-3; 9 positions match TRBD2. J gave up 2 bases and V 5 bases, and 17 bases lay outside the gene matches. The germline V gene encodes CDR1 PRHDT and CDR2 FYEKMQ (reference sequence). The length of the CDR3 is 19 residues. CDR3 DNA sequence: TGTGCCAGCAGCCTGGGACGGTATTTCGCTAGCGGGGACACAGATACGCAGTATTTT. Protein: CASSLGRYFASGDTDTQYF.

This clonotype was detected a few times. V usage is TRBV3-1 and J usage is TRBJ2-2, with D perhaps matching TRBD2 (6 bases). Per the germline V gene, CDR1 is LGHDT and CDR2 is YNNKEL (reference sequence). This CDR3 has 15 amino acids. V shed 5 bases and J shed 0 bases, with 10 bases lying between them. DNA of the CDR3: TGTGCCAGCAGCTTGGAGGGTTCGAACACCGGGGAGCTGTTTTTT. It translates to CASSLEGSNTGELFF.

There are a few counts of this clonotype. The rearrangement links TRBV30 to TRBJ2-1; D remains ambiguous. The ends were cut back, 0 bases at V and 10 bases at J, with 7 bases in the middle. This CDR3 is built from 11 residues. Germline V gene sequence: CDR1 GTSNPN, CDR2 SVGIG (reference sequence). CDR3 sequence reads: CAWSVAPEQFF. The CDR3 DNA follows: TGTGCCTGGAGTGTTGCCCCCGAGCAGTTCTTC.

The sample holds a few counts of this clonotype. The chain is built from TRBV18 and TRBJ2-2, with D tentatively TRBD1 or TRBD2 (5 bases each). In germline, CDR1 is KGHSH, CDR2 LQKENI. With 2 bases removed from V and 4 bases from J, the gap between germline ends came to 8 bases. The CDR3 is 14 amino acids. The CDR3 nucleotides are TGTGCCAGCTCACCAGGGACCCTCACCGGGGAGCTGTTTTTT. This gives the protein CASSPGTLTGELFF.

This clonotype was found many times. The chain recombines TRBV2 with TRBJ2-7; TRBD2 aligns across 9 bases. Trimming at V came to 6 bases and at J to 2 bases, leaving 5 bases not matched to a gene. In germline, CDR1 is SNHLY, CDR2 FYNNEI. The CDR3 runs 14 residues. CDR3 DNA sequence: TGTGCCAGCAGCGATAGCGGGAGCGCCTACGAGCAGTACTTC. Its translation: CASSDSGSAYEQYF.

Turning to this clonotype: One end of the junction fails to match germline, which may point to a read error. The chain employs TRBV3-1 and TRBJ1-3; D gene unclear. CDR3 length: 14 amino acids. CDR1 and CDR2 (germline): LGHDT, YNNKEL (reference sequence). DNA for the CDR3: TGTGCCAGCAGCCAAGGTTGGAATGGAAACACCAGATATTTT. Translating it yields CASSQGWNGNTRYF.

This clonotype was detected many times. CDR3 region: CASSLPTSWSTGELFF. The CDR3 DNA is TGTGCCAGCAGTTTACCGACTAGCTGGAGCACCGGGGAGCTGTTTTTT. V and J are TRBV28 and TRBJ2-2; TRBD2 aligns across 7 bases. The CDR3 spans 16 residues. V gave up 2 bases and J gave up 4 bases; unmatched junction bases: 7. Germline-derived CDR1 and CDR2 are MDHEN and SYDVKM.

This clonotype was found a few times. V and J are TRBV7-6 and TRBJ2-5; TRBD2 agrees at 8 bases. Germline loops: CDR1 SGHVS, CDR2 FNYEAQ. Trimming at V came to 5 bases and at J to 4 bases, leaving 21 bases not matched to a gene. This CDR3 contains 19 residues. In DNA form, the CDR3 reads TGTGCCAGCAGCGCAAACCTGCCGGCATGGCGGGAGGTGAGAGAGACCCAGTACTTC. Protein sequence: CASSANLPAWREVRETQYF.

This clonotype was counted at least ten times. The chain uses TRBV7-2 and TRBJ1-6; D remains unclear. The CDR3 is 13 amino acids. V lost 1 base and J 11 bases, leaving 9 bases between the germline ends. Germline lookup yields CDR1 SGHTA and CDR2 FQGNSA. The CDR3 DNA follows: TGTGCCAGCAGCTTAGTAGGTCAGACACCCCTCCACTTT. It codes for CASSLVGQTPLHF.

At least ten counts were recorded for this clonotype. The chain couples TRBV18 to TRBJ2-2; D gene uncertain. The CDR3 is made up of 15 amino acids. The ends were cut back, 2 bases at V and 0 bases at J, with 7 bases in the middle. CDR1 is KGHSH, CDR2 LQKENI, per germline. The chain's CDR3 is CASSPVRTNTGELFF. The DNA of the CDR3 is TGTGCCAGCTCACCAGTCAGGACGAACACCGGGGAGCTGTTTTTT.

This clonotype came up many times. The rearrangement joins TRBV20-1 to TRBJ2-5; D is uncertain. The germline V gene has CDR1 DFQATT and CDR2 SNEGSKA (reference sequence). This CDR3 is 11 amino acids long. Deletions cut 2 bases from V and 5 bases from J, with 6 bases between. In DNA, the CDR3 is TGCAGTGCTAGATACGGGGAGACCCAGTACTTC. Its protein product is CSARYGETQYF.

This clonotype was seen many times. This chain links TRBV12-3 or TRBV12-4 with TRBJ2-5; D is undetermined. CDR3 length equals 15 residues. V lost 6 bases to trimming and J lost 5 bases, with 19 bases between them. DNA of the CDR3: TGTGCCAGCAGCCGCGGACCGAAGAACCTGGAGACCCAGTACTTC. Translated: CASSRGPKNLETQYF.